These T cell receptor beta chains were read from a single sample in a study of OX40 agonist ivuxolimab in advanced cancers. The repertoire was sequenced with immunoSEQ multiplex PCR; TCRdb's copy has only in-frame clones and lacks some. The repertoire consists of about 38,000 clones, with about 90% occurring once and the leading ten covering more than 25%. The sample consisted of CD4+ or CD8+ T cells sorted from blood, taken in a trial of the OX40 agonist ivuxolimab. These TCRs come from an adult with an advanced solid tumor such as melanoma, head and neck, liver or kidney cancer. CDR3s include the opening cysteine and the closing phenylalanine or tryptophan. D genes are given only for firm matches. Size tells how often a clone was seen (once, few, many) or the class of an expanded clone, and some rows leave it out.

-	TRBD2	TRBJ2-4	TRBV27	TGTGCCAGCAGTTTATGGGGCGGGGGGGACATTCAGTACTTC	CASSLWGGGDIQYF
-	TRBD2	TRBJ2-5	TRBV7-8	TGTGCCAGCAGCTCCCTGGGGAGGGGAGAGACCCAGTACTTC	CASSSLGRGETQYF
-	-	TRBJ1-4	TRBV4-1	TGCGCCAGCAGCCAAGAAGGGAACCAATTCAATGAAAAACTGTTTTTT	CASSQEGNQFNEKLFF
-	-	TRBJ2-1	TRBV11-2	TGTGCCAGCAGCTCACTAGACAGGCTATATCACAATGAGCAGTTCTTC	CASSSLDRLYHNEQFF
-	-	TRBJ2-2	TRBV4-1	TGCGCCAGCAGCCCCGGCGTTCCGAGGACCGGGGAGCTGTTTTTT	CASSPGVPRTGELFF
few	-	TRBJ2-3	TRBV4-1	TGCGCCAGCAGCCAAGTCTGGGGGACTCCAGATACGCAGTATTTT	CASSQVWGTPDTQYF
-	-	TRBJ1-2	TRBV10-3	TGTGCCATCAGCCCGGCGGACAGCCCTTACACCTTC	CAISPADSPYTF
-	-	TRBJ1-2	TRBV5-1	TGCGCCAGCAGCTTATCGGACGTCCCTGGCTACACCTTC	CASSLSDVPGYTF
-	TRBD1	TRBJ2-7	TRBV5-1	TGCGCCAGCAGCCGGGCCGGGACAGGGGTTGTCGAGCAGTACTTC	CASSRAGTGVVEQYF
medium-sized	TRBD1	TRBJ1-2	TRBV7-9	TGTGCCAGCAGCTCAACAGGGGTTGGCTACACCTTC	CASSSTGVGYTF
-	-	TRBJ1-4	TRBV7-9	TGTGCCAGCAGCTTCCCTCGGGGCGTTAATGAAAAACTGTTTTTT	CASSFPRGVNEKLFF
once	-	TRBJ2-3	TRBV6-1	TGTGCCAGCAGTGGAAACACAGATACGCAGTATTTT	CASSGNTDTQYF
-	TRBD2	TRBJ2-1	TRBV7-2	TGTGCCAGCAGCTATACTAGCGAAGAGTACAATGAGCAGTTCTTC	CASSYTSEEYNEQFF
-	-	TRBJ1-2	TRBV4-1	TGCGCCAGCAGCCCTTATACAGGGAGCGGCTACACCTTC	CASSPYTGSGYTF
-	-	TRBJ1-5	TRBV7-9	TGTGCCAGCAGCTTAGCGGGGGTACACAATCAGCCCCAGCATTTT	CASSLAGVHNQPQHF
few	-	TRBJ1-5	TRBV19	TGTGCCAGTAGTGAACAGGGCGGGCAGCCCCAGCATTTT	CASSEQGGQPQHF
-	-	TRBJ1-1	TRBV30	TGTGCCTGGAACGGGGGGTCCCACACTGAAGCTTTCTTT	CAWNGGSHTEAFF
-	-	TRBJ2-1	TRBV10-3	TGTGCCATCACCCAGGGGTTTGACAATGAGCAGTTCTTC	CAITQGFDNEQFF
-	-	TRBJ2-2	TRBV14	TGTGCCAGCAGCCGGGGAACCGGGGAGCTGTTTTTT	CASSRGTGELFF
-	-	TRBJ1-4	TRBV2	TGTGCCCTCGGAAGGGGTACTAATGAAAAACTGTTTTTT	CALGRGTNEKLFF
-	-	TRBJ1-5	TRBV2	TGTGCCAGCAGGGCGGAGAAGCTCAGTCAGCCCCAGCATTTT	CASRAEKLSQPQHF
-	-	TRBJ2-3	TRBV7-9	-	CASSSPWASGIKYF
-	TRBD2	TRBJ2-7	TRBV7-3	TGTGCCAGCAGCTCGGGAGGACTAGCGGGCTCCTACGAGCAGTACTTC	CASSSGGLAGSYEQYF
once	-	TRBJ2-3	TRBV11-2	TGTGCCAGCAGCTTAGAAGAACCTAGCACAGATACGCAGTATTTT	CASSLEEPSTDTQYF
-	-	TRBJ1-5	TRBV28	TGTGCCAGCAGGTCGGGCGCGGGTGGCAATCAGCCCCAGCATTTT	CASRSGAGGNQPQHF
once	-	TRBJ2-1	TRBV2	TGTGCCAGCAGCCCGACCACCTGGAATGAGCAGTTCTTC	CASSPTTWNEQFF
-	-	TRBJ2-1	TRBV18	TGTGCCAGCTCCCAGGACGCCACCTACAATGAGCAGTTCTTC	CASSQDATYNEQFF
once	TRBD1	TRBJ2-7	TRBV18	TGTGCCAGCTCACTTGGGACAGGGATAACCTACGAGCAGTACTTC	CASSLGTGITYEQYF
few	TRBD2	TRBJ2-5	TRBV7-3	TGTGCCAGCAGCTTAACGTCCCTTCCTAGCGGGGGGGCGGAGACCCAGTACTTC	CASSLTSLPSGGAETQYF
-	-	TRBJ1-6	TRBV5-4	TGTGCTTTCCGGGGTGCCGGCCGGGACTCCTATAATTCACCCCTCCACTTT	CAFRGAGRDSYNSPLHF
-	TRBD2	TRBJ2-3	TRBV7-9	TGTGCCAGCAGCCCCGGGACTAGCGGGGTTACGCAGTATTTT	CASSPGTSGVTQYF
-	TRBD1	TRBJ2-7	TRBV6-1	TGTGCCAGTACTATTGACAGGGCGCAGTACTTC	CASTIDRAQYF
-	-	TRBJ1-1	TRBV10-3	TGTGCCACGGGTCCTATGAACACTGAAGCTTTCTTT	CATGPMNTEAFF
-	-	TRBJ2-3	TRBV7-2	TGTGCCAGCAGCCGGGGAATGGGGGGACCCCGGGGAGATACGCAGTATTTT	CASSRGMGGPRGDTQYF
-	-	TRBJ1-5	TRBV6-6	TGTGCCAGCAGTCAGGGCCGGATTAGCAATCAGCCCCAGCATTTT	CASSQGRISNQPQHF
-	-	TRBJ1-5	TRBV19	TGTGCCAGTAGTCAGGTCTGGGGGAGCAATCAGCCCCAGCATTTT	CASSQVWGSNQPQHF
-	TRBD2	TRBJ2-2	TRBV6-1	TGTGCCAGCAGTGTTTCTAGCGGGGTTCCAACTACCGGGGAGCTGTTTTTT	CASSVSSGVPTTGELFF
-	TRBD2	TRBJ2-3	TRBV7-9	TGTGCCAGCAGCTCTAGCGGGGGGGCCGTTGGAGATACGCAGTATTTT	CASSSSGGAVGDTQYF
few	-	TRBJ2-1	TRBV9	TGTGCCAGCAGCGTAGAGACTTCCCCGGGTGAGCAGTTCTTC	CASSVETSPGEQFF
-	-	TRBJ1-1	TRBV7-6	TGTGCCAGCAGCTTAAATGTTGGCTCCACTGAAGCTTTCTTT	CASSLNVGSTEAFF
-	-	TRBJ1-2	TRBV28	TGTGCCAGCAGCCACAGGGATGGCTACACCTTC	CASSHRDGYTF
-	-	TRBJ1-1	TRBV10-3	TGTGCCATCAGTGAGTCCTACGGAGCTTTCTTT	CAISESYGAFF
-	-	TRBJ2-7	TRBV19	TGTGCCAGTAGTATTTTGGGGGGCCCCTACGAGCAGTACTTC	CASSILGGPYEQYF
-	-	TRBJ2-7	TRBV11-2	TGTGCCAGCAGCTCGAAACAGGGACAAACCTCCTACGAGCAGTACTTC	CASSSKQGQTSYEQYF
few	TRBD1	TRBJ2-3	TRBV6-1	TGTGCCAGTCCGGGACAGGGGTTCACAGATACGCAGTATTTT	CASPGQGFTDTQYF
-	-	TRBJ2-7	TRBV10-1	TGCGCCAGCAGTCAGCAGTACGACGAGCAGTACTTC	CASSQQYDEQYF
-	-	TRBJ2-1	TRBV20-1	TGCAGTGCACCTAGCAAGGATGAGCAGTTCTTC	CSAPSKDEQFF
-	-	TRBJ1-1	TRBV2	TGTGCCAGCATTCCAGGGAGGTGGAACACTGAAGCTTTCTTT	CASIPGRWNTEAFF
-	TRBD2	TRBJ2-5	TRBV7-9	TGTGCCAGCAGCTTAAGGCTAGCGGAGCCGCCGCGGACCCAGTACTTC	CASSLRLAEPPRTQYF
-	-	TRBJ2-7	TRBV7-9	TGTGCCAGCAGCCCGATGGACCCCCTCAACGAGCAGTACTTC	CASSPMDPLNEQYF
-	TRBD1	TRBJ2-2	TRBV29-1	TGCAGCGTTGTTGGGACAGCCTCGAACACCGGGGAGCTGTTTTTT	CSVVGTASNTGELFF
once	-	TRBJ2-3	TRBV4-1	TGCGCCAGCAGCCCTTATGCAGATACGCAGTATTTT	CASSPYADTQYF
-	-	TRBJ2-6	TRBV29-1	TGCAGCGTTTTGAACAGGGCCAGCTCTGGGGCCAACGTCCTGACTTTC	CSVLNRASSGANVLTF
-	TRBD1	TRBJ2-7	TRBV10-2	TGCGCCAGCAGTGAGCGGACAGGGGCCGAGCAGTACTTC	CASSERTGAEQYF
-	-	TRBJ1-3	TRBV7-9	TGTGCCAGCAGCTTCGAGGGTGTGCTAAACACCATATATTTT	CASSFEGVLNTIYF
-	-	TRBJ1-1	TRBV2	TGTGCCAGCAGTGGACTGTACACTGAAGCTTTCTTT	CASSGLYTEAFF
-	-	TRBJ2-2	TRBV7-9	TGTGCCAGCAGCTCCGGACTGCTCGCGAACACCGGGGAGCTGTTTTTT	CASSSGLLANTGELFF
-	-	TRBJ1-2	TRBV7-2	TGTGCCAGCAGCGTTACACCGGAAATTAACTATGGCTACACCTTC	CASSVTPEINYGYTF